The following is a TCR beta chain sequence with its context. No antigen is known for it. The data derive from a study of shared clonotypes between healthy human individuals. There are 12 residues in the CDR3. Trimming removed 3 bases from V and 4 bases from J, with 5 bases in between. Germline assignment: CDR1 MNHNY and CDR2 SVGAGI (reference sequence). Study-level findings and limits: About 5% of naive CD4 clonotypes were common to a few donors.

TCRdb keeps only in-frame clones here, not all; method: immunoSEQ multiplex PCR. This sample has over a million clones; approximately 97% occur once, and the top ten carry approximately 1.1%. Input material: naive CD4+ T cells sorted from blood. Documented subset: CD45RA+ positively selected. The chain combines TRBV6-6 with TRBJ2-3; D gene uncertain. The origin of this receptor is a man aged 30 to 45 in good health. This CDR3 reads CASSYRADTQYF. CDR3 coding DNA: TGTGCCAGCAGTTATCGAGCAGATACGCAGTATTTT.